This TCR beta chain was captured by sequencing in a study of cytomegalovirus exposure and HLA in healthy donors. Whole-study results and caveats: In vitro checks showed that a few CMV-associated chains really do target CMV antigens.

Notes on this clone: The antigen is unknown.

The PCR made use of 60 Vbeta and 13 Jbeta primers. Clones were read by immunoSEQ multiplex PCR, and TCRdb kept only the in-frame ones, dropping some. This listing includes about 130,000 clones. The source is a man aged 25 to 45 in good health and CMV-seronegative. The sequenced material came from PBMCs.

As DNA, the CDR3 is TGTGCCACCAGCAGAGATAAGGGGGAGCAGTACTTC. Encoded protein: CATSRDKGEQYF. The chain recombines TRBV15 with TRBJ2-7, with D possibly matching TRBD1 (5 bases). The CDR3 spans 12 residues. V shed 0 bases and J shed 7 bases, with 7 bases lying between them. CDR1 LNHNV and CDR2 YYDKDF come from the germline V gene (reference sequence).